This TCR beta chain was documented in a study of T cell responses to AZD1222 COVID-19 vaccine. Study-wide points: Repertoire collection took place solely once the T cell response had peaked. Donors were mostly white British, more females; clonal diversity possibly underestimated. Spike regions recognized by vaccine-associated CD4 TCRs spanned the protein, led by 160-218 and 743-854. Following two doses of AZD1222, Spike-specific TCR breadth and depth rose.

As for this clone: Its antigen is not known.

Germline V gene lookup returns CDR1 SGHRS and CDR2 YFSETQ. V shed 4 bases and J 5 bases; nucleotides not matched to a gene: 7. The CDR3 contains 16 residues. The assay was immunoSEQ multiplex PCR, and TCRdb's table has in-frame clones only and misses some. The table shows over 150,000 clones, with 70% to 90% occurring only once. This sequence was found in an adult who received the AZD1222 COVID-19 vaccine. This specimen consisted of peripheral blood, obtained 28 days after the second AZD1222 dose. This sequence joins TRBV5-1 and TRBJ1-6, with 9 bases that match TRBD1. CDR3 sequence: CASSARTGDHNSPLHF. The CDR3 nucleotides read TGCGCCAGCAGCGCCCGGACAGGGGACCATAATTCACCCCTCCACTTT.